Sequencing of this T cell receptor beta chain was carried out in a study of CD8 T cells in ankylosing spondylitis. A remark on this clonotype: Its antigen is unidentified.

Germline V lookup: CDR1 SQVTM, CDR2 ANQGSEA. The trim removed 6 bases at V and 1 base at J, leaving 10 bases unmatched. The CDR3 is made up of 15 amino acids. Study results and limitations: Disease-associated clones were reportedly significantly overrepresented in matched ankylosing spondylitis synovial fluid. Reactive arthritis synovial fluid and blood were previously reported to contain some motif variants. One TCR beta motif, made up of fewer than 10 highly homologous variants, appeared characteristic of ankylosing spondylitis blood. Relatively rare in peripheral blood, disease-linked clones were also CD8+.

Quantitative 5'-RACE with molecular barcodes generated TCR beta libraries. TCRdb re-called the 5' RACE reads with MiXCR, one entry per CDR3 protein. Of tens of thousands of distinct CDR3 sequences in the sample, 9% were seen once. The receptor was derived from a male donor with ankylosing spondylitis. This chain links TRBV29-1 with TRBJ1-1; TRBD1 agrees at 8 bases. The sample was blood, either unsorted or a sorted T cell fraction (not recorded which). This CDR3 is CSVPDREVGNTEAFF. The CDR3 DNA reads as TGCAGCGTCCCGGACAGGGAGGTTGGGAACACTGAAGCTTTCTTT.